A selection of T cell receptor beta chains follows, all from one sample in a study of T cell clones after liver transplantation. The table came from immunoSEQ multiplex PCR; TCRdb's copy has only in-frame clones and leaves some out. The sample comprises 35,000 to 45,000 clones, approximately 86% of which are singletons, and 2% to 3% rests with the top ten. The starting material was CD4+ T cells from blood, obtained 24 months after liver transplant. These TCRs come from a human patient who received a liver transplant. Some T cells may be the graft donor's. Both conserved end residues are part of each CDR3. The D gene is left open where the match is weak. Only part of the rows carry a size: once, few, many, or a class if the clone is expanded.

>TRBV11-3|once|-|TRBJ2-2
TGTGCCAGCAGGCGAGGGGTAACCGGGGAGCTGTTTTTT
CASRRGVTGELFF
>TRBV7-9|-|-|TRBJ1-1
TGTGCCAGCAGCTTACAGGGTAGAACTGAAGCTTTCTTT
CASSLQGRTEAFF
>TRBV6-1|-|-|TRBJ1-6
TGTGCCAGCAGTGAAGACAGGGCCGATTACAATTCACCCCTCCACTTT
CASSEDRADYNSPLHF
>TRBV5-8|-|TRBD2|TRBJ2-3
TGTGCCAGCAGCTTGGCGGGACTATTCACCGGAGATACGCAGTATTTT
CASSLAGLFTGDTQYF
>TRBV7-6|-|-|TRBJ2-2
TGTGCCAGCAGCTTATTGCGGGCCAGCGCGGGAAACACCGGGGAGCTGTTTTTT
CASSLLRASAGNTGELFF
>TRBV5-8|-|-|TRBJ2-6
TGTGCCAGCAGCTTGAAGACCGGTGGGGCCAACGTCCTGACTTTC
CASSLKTGGANVLTF
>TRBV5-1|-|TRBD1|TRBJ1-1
TGCGCCAGCAGCTCCAGACAGGGCACTGAAGCTTTCTTT
CASSSRQGTEAFF
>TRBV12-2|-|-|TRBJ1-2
TGTGCAAGTCGCTTAGAAATTGATGGCTACACCTTC
CASRLEIDGYTF
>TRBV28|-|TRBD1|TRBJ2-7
TGTGCCAGCAGGCTGGTAGGTAGACAGGGGGCCCACGAGCAGTACTTC
CASRLVGRQGAHEQYF
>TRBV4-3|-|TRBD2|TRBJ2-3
TGCGCCAGCAGTTACTACGGGGGGAGCACAGATACGCAGTATTTT
CASSYYGGSTDTQYF
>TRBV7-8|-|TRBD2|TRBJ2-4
TGTGCCAGCAGCCTAAGACTAGCGGGGACCGTTCTAGCCAAAAACATTCAGTACTTC
CASSLRLAGTVLAKNIQYF
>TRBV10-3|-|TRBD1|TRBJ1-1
TGTGCCATCAGCGACAGGGTAGGCACTGAAGCTTTCTTT
CAISDRVGTEAFF
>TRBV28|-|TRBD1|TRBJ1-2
TGTGCCAGCAGTTCTCGGACAGGGCCTTCCTATGGCTACACCTTC
CASSSRTGPSYGYTF
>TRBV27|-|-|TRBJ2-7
TGTGCCAGCAGCCCAATCGGTGAGGGGGAGGTGCAGTACTTC
CASSPIGEGEVQYF
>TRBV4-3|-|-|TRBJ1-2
TGCGCCAGCAGCCAAATTCGCAGGGGCTCCGGCTACACCTTC
CASSQIRRGSGYTF
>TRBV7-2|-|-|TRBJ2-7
TGTGCCAGCAGCTCCTTAGGGGTTAACGAGCAGTACTTC
CASSSLGVNEQYF
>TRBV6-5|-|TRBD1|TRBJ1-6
TGTGCCAGCAGTTACGGGGACAGACCAAATTCACCCCTCCACTTT
CASSYGDRPNSPLHF
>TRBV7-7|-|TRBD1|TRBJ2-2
TGTGCCAGCAGCTTCAAACAGGGGTACGGGGAGCTGTTTTTT
CASSFKQGYGELFF
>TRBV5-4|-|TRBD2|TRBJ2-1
TGTGCCAGCAGCTACGCGGGGGATGAGCAGTTCTTC
CASSYAGDEQFF
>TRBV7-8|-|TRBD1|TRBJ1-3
TGTGCCAGCAGCCGTCTCGGACAGGACTCTGGAAACACCATATATTTT
CASSRLGQDSGNTIYF
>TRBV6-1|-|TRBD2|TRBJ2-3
TGTGCCAGCAGTGTAACTAGCGGGGGCACAGATACGCAGTATTTT
CASSVTSGGTDTQYF
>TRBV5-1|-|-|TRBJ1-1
TGCGCCAGCAGCCAGTATATGAACACTGAAGCTTTCTTT
CASSQYMNTEAFF
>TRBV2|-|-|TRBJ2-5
TGTGCCAGCAGTGAAGCGCCGTACGGGGAGACCCAGTACTTC
CASSEAPYGETQYF
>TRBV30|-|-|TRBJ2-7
TGTGCCTGGAGTTGGGGGGTAACCTACGAGCAGTACTTC
CAWSWGVTYEQYF
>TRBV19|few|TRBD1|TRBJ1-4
TGTGCCAGTGGCGCCGGGACAGGTGAAAAACTGTTTTTT
CASGAGTGEKLFF
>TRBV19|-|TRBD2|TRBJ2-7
TGTGCCAGTAGTCCCCGGCTCAGGTCTGGGACTAACGAGCAGTACTTC
CASSPRLRSGTNEQYF
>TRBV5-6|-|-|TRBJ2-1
TGTGCCAGCAGCTTTCTGAGTTCCGATGAGCAGTTCTTC
CASSFLSSDEQFF
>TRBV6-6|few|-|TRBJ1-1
TGTGCCAGCAGCACACGAAGTTTAGAAGCTTTCTTT
CASSTRSLEAFF
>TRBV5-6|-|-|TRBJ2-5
TGTGCCAGCAGCGCGGGTCGTCGGCCCCAAGAGACCCAGTACTTC
CASSAGRRPQETQYF
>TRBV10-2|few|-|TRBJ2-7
TGCGCCAGCAGTGAGTGGGCGATCGAGCAGTACTTC
CASSEWAIEQYF
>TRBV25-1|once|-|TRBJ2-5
TGTGCCAGCAGTCAGCTGGGAGAGACCCAGTACTTC
CASSQLGETQYF
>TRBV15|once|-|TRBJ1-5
TGTGCCACCAGCAGAGGAATGGGGGTTGGGGATCAGCCCCAGCATTTT
CATSRGMGVGDQPQHF
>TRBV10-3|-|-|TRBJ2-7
TGTGCCATCAGTGAGTCCACCCCGGGAGCCTACGAGCAGTACTTC
CAISESTPGAYEQYF
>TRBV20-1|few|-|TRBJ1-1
TGCAGTGCTAGCAGGGAAACGGGAGCTTTCTTT
CSASRETGAFF
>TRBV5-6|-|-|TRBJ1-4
TGTGCCAGCAGCTTGAGTGGCCGGACTGGGACTAATGAAAAACTGTTTTTT
CASSLSGRTGTNEKLFF
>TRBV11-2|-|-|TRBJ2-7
TGTGCCAGCAGCTATTACAGGGCAACCTACGAGCAGTACTTC
CASSYYRATYEQYF
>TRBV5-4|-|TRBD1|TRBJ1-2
TGTGCCAGCAGCTTGGCCGGGCAGGGGGCGGGCGGCTACACCTTC
CASSLAGQGAGGYTF
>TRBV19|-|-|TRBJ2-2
TGTGCCAGTCACGCTGGGAACACCGGGGAGCTGTTTTTT
CASHAGNTGELFF
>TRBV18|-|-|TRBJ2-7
TGTGCCAGCTCACCATCTCTGATGGGCAGAAACCCCGAGCAGTACTTC
CASSPSLMGRNPEQYF
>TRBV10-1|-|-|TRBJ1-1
TGCGCCAGCAACAGGGATAGCGACACTGAAGCTTTCTTT
CASNRDSDTEAFF
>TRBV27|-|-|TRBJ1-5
TGTGCCAGCGGTCCGAGGACAGCTGGCGATCAGCCCCAGCATTTT
CASGPRTAGDQPQHF
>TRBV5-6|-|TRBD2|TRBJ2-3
TGTGCCAGCAGCTTAGGTTCTAGCGGTATAACAGATACGCAGTATTTT
CASSLGSSGITDTQYF
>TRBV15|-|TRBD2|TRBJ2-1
TGTGCCACCAGCAGAGACCTAGCGGGGGGGCCTGACAATGAGCAGTTCTTC
CATSRDLAGGPDNEQFF
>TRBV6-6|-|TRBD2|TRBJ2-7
TGTGCCAGCAGTGCTCCGACTAGCGGGAGTTCCAACGAGCAGTACTTC
CASSAPTSGSSNEQYF